These 24 T cell receptor beta chains were sequenced from one sample in a study of HIV-infected patients and healthy controls. All unsorted peripheral T cells were captured because whole blood was used without fractionation. Alpha and beta constant-region primers primed reverse transcription of about 500 ng RNA. Alpha and beta chain libraries were made separately by chain-specific third strand synthesis with multiplexing indices. TCRdb recomputed calls from the 5' RACE reads with MiXCR, one row per CDR3 protein. Here the sample spans some 25,000 distinct CDR3 sequences, roughly 7.9% being singletons. The sequencing input was blood. These receptors were collected from an adult in good health.

This clonotype appeared many times. The gene calls are TRBV6-6 and TRBJ2-2; 10 nucleotides align to TRBD1. CDR1 is MNHNY, CDR2 SVGAGI, per germline (reference sequence). Trimming took 6 bases from V and 5 from J; bases not matched to a gene: 12. This CDR3 contains 17 residues. CDR3 sequence reads: CASSAPGQGGGTGELFF. CDR3 in DNA: TGTGCCAGCAGCGCCCCCGGACAGGGGGGAGGGACCGGGGAGCTGTTTTTT.

Of note for this clonotype: The junction departs from the called germline gene at one end, perhaps through a read error. V gene TRBV7-2 combines with J gene TRBJ2-3; 9 nucleotides match TRBD2. This CDR3 contains 14 residues. Germline V gene lookup returns CDR1 SGHTA and CDR2 FQGNSA. The DNA for the CDR3 is TGTGCCAGCAGCATAGCGGGGGCTACAGATACGCAGTATTTT. It is translated as CASSIAGATDTQYF.

The chain is built from TRBV5-6 and TRBJ2-3; tentative D call: TRBD2 (5 bases). This CDR3 is 17 amino acids long. With 3 bases removed from V and 4 bases from J, the gap between germline ends came to 21 bases. The germline CDR1 and CDR2 sequences are SGHDT and YYEEEE. The CDR3 nucleotides read TGTGCCAGCAGCTGGACCCGGGAAGCAGTCGGTTCAGATACGCAGTATTTT. Protein sequence: CASSWTREAVGSDTQYF.

The genes are TRBV6-5 and TRBJ2-2; no definite D call. The V end was cut by 2 bases, the J end by 5 bases, with 6 bases between. Germline-derived CDR1 and CDR2 are MNHEY and SVGAGI. CDR3 length equals 13 residues. The CDR3 bases are TGTGCCAGCAGTTACAAGGGAACCGGGGAGCTGTTTTTT. Translation: CASSYKGTGELFF.

The sample holds many counts of this clonotype. This sequence joins TRBV20-1 and TRBJ2-7, with 9 bases aligning to TRBD1. Germline V lookup: CDR1 DFQATT, CDR2 SNEGSKA (reference sequence). CDR3 size: 12 residues. Trimming cost V 5 bases and J 4 bases; bases outside gene matches: 3. The CDR3 sequence: CSAVDRGYEQYF. CDR3 sequence (DNA): TGCAGTGCTGTGGACAGGGGTTACGAGCAGTACTTC.

This clonotype was recorded many times. This chain joins TRBV6-5 and TRBJ2-5; D may correspond to TRBD1 or TRBD2 (5 bases each). CDR1 and CDR2 (germline): MNHEY, SVGAGI. CDR3 length: 13 residues. Trimming took 7 bases from V and 4 from J, leaving 13 bases between them. In DNA, the CDR3 is TGTGCCAGCACACGTGGGGGTGGAGAGACCCAGTACTTC. Protein: CASTRGGGETQYF.

The table lists this clonotype with many counts. V is TRBV6-6 and J is TRBJ1-1, with TRBD1 identical over 9 bases. The germline CDR1 and CDR2 sequences are MNHNY and SVGAGI (reference sequence). J was trimmed by 5 bases and V by 0 bases; bases with no gene match: 1. This CDR3 contains 14 residues. CDR3 amino acids: CASSYSTGGTEAFF. For the CDR3, the DNA is TGTGCCAGCAGTTACTCGACAGGGGGGACTGAAGCTTTCTTT.

This clonotype was picked up many times. The V call is TRBV12-3 or TRBV12-4, the J call TRBJ1-1, with D perhaps matching TRBD1 (6 bases). The CDR3 runs to 12 residues. Between the trimmed V and J ends, which lost 1 base and 8 bases, there was a span of 8 bases. CDR3 bases: TGTGCCAGCAGTTTAGTAGGACAGGAAGCTTTCTTT. This translates into CASSLVGQEAFF.

The J gene is TRBJ2-3, the V gene TRBV5-8; TRBD1 aligns across 8 bases. The CDR3 runs to 12 residues. From germline, CDR1 is SGHTS and CDR2 YDEGEE. The ends lost 10 bases at V and 4 bases at J; junction bases unmatched: 5. DNA for the CDR3: TGTGCCGGCGACAGGGGTCCAGATACGCAGTATTTT. As protein: CAGDRGPDTQYF.

V and J are TRBV6-5 and TRBJ1-5; tentatively, D is TRBD1 (6 bases). Germline values: CDR1 MNHEY, CDR2 SVGAGI. Deletions cut 5 bases from V and 0 bases from J, with 14 bases between. The length of the CDR3 is 16 residues. CDR3 sequence: CASSRSTGYSNQPQHF. CDR3 nucleotides: TGTGCCAGCAGTCGTTCAACAGGGTATAGCAATCAGCCCCAGCATTTT.

The table lists this clonotype with many counts. The chain has TRBV30 and TRBJ1-5; 7 bases are shared with TRBD1. CDR1 is GTSNPN and CDR2 is SVGIG in the germline V gene (reference sequence). This CDR3 has 14 residues. V shed 5 bases, J shed 4 bases, and the junction held 8 bases outside the gene matches. The CDR3 nucleotides are TGTGCCTGGGATAGGACAGGACGTAATCAGCCCCAGCATTTT. Its translation: CAWDRTGRNQPQHF.

By sample share, this clonotype is medium-sized (0.01 to 0.1%). The rearrangement joins TRBV6-5 to TRBJ2-5; TRBD1 agrees at 7 bases. V dropped 5 bases and J dropped 3; count of bases not matched to a gene: 6. CDR3 length: 14 residues. Germline CDR1 is MNHEY and CDR2 is SVGAGI. In DNA form, the CDR3 reads TGTGCCAGCAGTCTACAGGGGAATGAAGAGACCCAGTACTTC. Translated: CASSLQGNEETQYF.

The chain uses TRBV30 and TRBJ1-1; D is possibly TRBD1 (5 bases). V shed 4 bases and J shed 0 bases, with 12 bases lying between them. Germline V gives CDR1 GTSNPN, CDR2 SVGIG (reference sequence). There are 14 residues in the CDR3. CDR3 in DNA: TGTGCCTGGACCCAAACAGGATTGAACACTGAAGCTTTCTTT. Translating gives CAWTQTGLNTEAFF.

In its sample, this clonotype was seen many times. The chain has TRBV3-1 and TRBJ1-1; D is uncertain. V dropped 1 base and J dropped 3 bases, with 9 bases sitting between them. The CDR3 has 14 residues. The germline gives CDR1 LGHDT, CDR2 YNNKEL (reference sequence). CDR3 loop: CASSQVPGYTEAFF. The CDR3 DNA reads as TGTGCCAGCAGCCAAGTTCCCGGGTACACTGAAGCTTTCTTT.

This clonotype was observed many times. J is TRBJ1-4 and V is TRBV27; D is uncertain. Between the trimmed V and J ends, which lost 3 bases and 7 bases, there was a span of 9 bases. CDR3 length equals 13 residues. CDR1 and CDR2 (germline): MNHEY, SMNVEV (reference sequence). The CDR3 sequence is CASSFSWGEKLFF. CDR3 DNA sequence: TGTGCCAGCAGTTTTTCCTGGGGTGAAAAACTGTTTTTT.

This clonotype has a count of ten or more. An end of the junction does not agree with germline; a read error may underlie this. CDR3 nucleotide sequence: TGTGCCAGCAGAGAAGGGAGGGCTAGCCTTTTCTTC. Amino acids: CASREGRASLFF. This chain links TRBV2 with TRBJ2-1; 7 bases are shared with TRBD2. CDR1 and CDR2 (germline): SNHLY, FYNNEI. The CDR3 has 12 amino acids.

This clonotype was seen ten or more times. This chain joins TRBV6-1 and TRBJ2-1; D is unclear. The CDR3 covers 13 residues. The germline V and J ends were trimmed by 5 bases and 5 bases, with 10 bases remaining between them. CDR1 and CDR2 from the germline V gene are MNHNS and SASEGT. CDR3 bases: TGTGCCAGCAGTCTGGGCCTGGACAATGAGCAGTTCTTC. Its protein product is CASSLGLDNEQFF.

In its sample, this clonotype was seen many times. The chain uses TRBV29-1 and TRBJ1-2; 9 nucleotides agree with TRBD1. The CDR3 runs 15 residues. The V segment lost 5 bases and the J segment 9 bases; nucleotides outside the gene matches: 16. Germline-derived CDR1 and CDR2 are SQVTM and ANQGSEA. CDR3 region: CSVPIPDRGYRRYTF. CDR3 nucleotides: TGCAGCGTTCCCATCCCGGACAGGGGATATCGGCGCTACACCTTC.

This clonotype has ten or more counts. This chain links TRBV3-1 with TRBJ1-3; TRBD1 might be the D (6 bases). Trimming removed 2 bases from V and 0 bases from J, with 14 bases in between. The CDR3 extends over 17 amino acids. Germline assignment: CDR1 LGHDT and CDR2 YNNKEL (reference sequence). CDR3 sequence (DNA): TGTGCCAGCAGCCAACTGACAGGCTTTAACTCTGGAAACACCATATATTTT. Its protein product is CASSQLTGFNSGNTIYF.

The table lists this clonotype with many counts. The V gene is TRBV12-3 or TRBV12-4, the J gene TRBJ1-2; TRBD1 matches at 7 bases. V trimming: 5 bases; J trimming: 7 bases; junction bases outside the gene matches: 7. The length of the CDR3 is 13 residues. The CDR3: CASSQNRQGGYTF. In DNA, the CDR3 is TGTGCCAGCAGTCAAAACCGACAGGGTGGCTACACCTTC.

This clonotype was counted at least ten times. The chain is built from TRBV7-2 and TRBJ2-3; tentative D call: TRBD1 (7 bases). Trimming took 6 bases from V and 2 from J, leaving 15 bases between them. Germline V gene sequence: CDR1 SGHTA, CDR2 FQGNSA. CDR3 length: 15 residues. The CDR3 spells CASRRGRGDTDTQYF. The CDR3 coding sequence is TGTGCCAGCAGACGAGGCAGGGGGGACACAGATACGCAGTATTTT.

This clonotype showed up many times. The rearrangement uses TRBV11-3 and TRBJ1-1; D is undetermined. This CDR3 region has 13 residues. Germline V gene lookup returns CDR1 SGHNT and CDR2 YENEEA. V lost 3 bases, J lost 3 bases, and 8 bases lay in between. The CDR3 protein is CASSFSADTEAFF. The CDR3 coding sequence is TGTGCCAGCAGCTTTTCCGCAGACACTGAAGCTTTCTTT.

This clonotype has only a few counts. The rearrangement links TRBV10-3 to TRBJ1-6; the D is unclear. The CDR3 consists of 16 residues. CDR1 ENHRY and CDR2 SYGVKD come from the germline V gene. The V end lost 4 bases, the J end lost 0 bases, and 10 bases lay between the germline ends. CDR3 nucleotide sequence: TGTGCCATCAGTGGGGTCTCCAGCTCCTATAATTCACCCCTCCACTTT. Its protein product is CAISGVSSSYNSPLHF.

In its sample, this clonotype was seen many times. This chain joins TRBV12-3 or TRBV12-4 and TRBJ1-1, with 9 positions matching TRBD1. This CDR3 is built from 13 residues. V gave up 6 bases and J gave up 3 bases; unmatched junction bases: 2. In DNA, the CDR3 is TGTGCCAGCAGGGACAGGGGTGACACTGAAGCTTTCTTT. It translates to CASRDRGDTEAFF.